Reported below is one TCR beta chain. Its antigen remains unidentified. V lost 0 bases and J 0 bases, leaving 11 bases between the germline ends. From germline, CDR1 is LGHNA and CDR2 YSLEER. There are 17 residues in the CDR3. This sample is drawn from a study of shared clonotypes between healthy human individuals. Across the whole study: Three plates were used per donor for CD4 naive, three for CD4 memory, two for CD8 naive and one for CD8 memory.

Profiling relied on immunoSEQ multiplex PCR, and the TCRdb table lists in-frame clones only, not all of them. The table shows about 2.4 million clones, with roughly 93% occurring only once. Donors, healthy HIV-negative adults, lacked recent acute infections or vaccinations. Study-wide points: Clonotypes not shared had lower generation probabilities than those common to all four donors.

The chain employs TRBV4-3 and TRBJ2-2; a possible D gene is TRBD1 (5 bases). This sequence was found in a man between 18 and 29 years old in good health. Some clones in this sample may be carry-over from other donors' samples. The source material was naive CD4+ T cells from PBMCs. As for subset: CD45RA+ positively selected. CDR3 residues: CASSQDPRATNTGELFF. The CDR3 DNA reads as TGCGCCAGCAGCCAAGACCCCAGGGCCACGAACACCGGGGAGCTGTTTTTT.